A selection of T cell receptor beta chains follows, all from one sample in a study of blood T cells in healthy people across ages. TCRdb analysed the 5' RACE reads with MiXCR anew, one entry per CDR3 protein. Of 600,000 or so distinct CDR3 sequences listed, roughly 48% are singletons. Source material: blood. These receptors originate from a man older than 75 in good health. CDR3s include the opening cysteine and the closing phenylalanine or tryptophan. The order of the fields is J gene, V gene, clone size, CDR3 length, D gene, CDR3 DNA, CDR3 protein. D genes are given only for firm matches. Rows give clone size only sometimes, using once, few, many, or a class for an expanded clone.

TRBJ2-5 TRBV18 - 17 TRBD2 TGTGCCAGCTCACCAGCAGCTAGCGGGGGGGTCGGAGAGACCCAGTACTTC CASSPAASGGVGETQYF
TRBJ2-1 TRBV20-1 few 17 TRBD2 TGCAGTGCTAGAGGGACTAGCAACCTCGGCTCCTACAATGAGCAGTTCTTC CSARGTSNLGSYNEQFF
TRBJ2-7 TRBV7-2 - 14 - TGTGCCAGCAGCTTAGCTGGAGGGCCGAGCGAGCAGTACTTC CASSLAGGPSEQYF
TRBJ2-5 TRBV3-1 few 15 - TGTGCCAGCAGCCAAGTCGGCGCGGGGCAAGAGACCCAGTACTTC CASSQVGAGQETQYF
TRBJ1-6 TRBV7-9 - 16 TRBD1 TGTGCCAGCAGCAAGGGACAGGGGTTCTATAATTCACCCCCCCACTTT CASSKGQGFYNSPPHF
TRBJ2-7 TRBV6-5 few 14 TRBD1 TGTGCCAGCAGTTACGGGACAGGGGCCTGTGAGCAGTACTTC CASSYGTGACEQYF
TRBJ1-1 TRBV6-6 many 13 - TGTGCCAGCAGACCCGGTCCGAACACTGAAGCTTTCTTT CASRPGPNTEAFF
TRBJ1-4 TRBV6-5 few 17 TRBD1 TGTGCCAGCAGTTTCGGTCCACCTACAGGGGGAAATGAAAAACTGTTTTTT CASSFGPPTGGNEKLFF
TRBJ2-7 TRBV20-1 - 13 - TGCAGCCTCCCAGGGGACCCTATCTACGAGCAGTACTTC CSLPGDPIYEQYF
TRBJ2-1 TRBV29-1 - 11 - TGCAGCGTGAGAATCGGGAATGTGCCGTTCTTC CSVRIGNVPFF
TRBJ2-5 TRBV7-2 few 13 - TGTGCCAGCAGCTCCCACGGGACTCCAGAGCAGTACTTC CASSSHGTPEQYF
TRBJ1-2 TRBV14 many 12 - TGTGCCAGCAGTCAAGCTAACTATGGCTACACCTTC CASSQANYGYTF
TRBJ1-6 TRBV11-2 - 14 - TGTGCCAGCAGCTTAGTATCCAGGAATTCACCCCTCCACTTT CASSLVSRNSPLHF
TRBJ2-5 TRBV4-2 few 17 - TGTGTCAGCAGCCAAGTCCCCAGGCGCAGGGTACAAGAGACCCAGTACTTC CVSSQVPRRRVQETQYF
TRBJ2-7 TRBV29-1 - 13 TRBD1 TGCAGCGCCGCCGTGGACAGGGCCTACGAGCAGTACTTC CSAAVDRAYEQYF
TRBJ2-7 TRBV2 - 13 TRBD2 TGTGCCAGCAGGAAACTAGCGGGAGCCGAGCAGTACTTC CASRKLAGAEQYF
TRBJ2-3 TRBV6-5 many 15 TRBD2 TGTGCCAGCAGTTACTCGACTAGCGGGAGCCATACGCAGTATTTT CASSYSTSGSHTQYF
TRBJ1-2 TRBV6-6 few 16 - TGTGCCAGCAGTTTCGGAACTGTGACGTCTTACTATGGCTACACCTTC CASSFGTVTSYYGYTF
TRBJ2-1 TRBV12-3/TRBV12-4 once 14 TRBD1 TGTGCCAACAGTTTGGACAGGTATTACAATGAGCAGTTCTTC CANSLDRYYNEQFF
TRBJ2-1 TRBV27 many 15 - TGTGCCAGCAGTTTGGCGTCTAGCGCATACAATGAGCAGTTCTTC CASSLASSAYNEQFF
TRBJ2-7 TRBV20-1 - 13 TRBD2 TGCAGTGCTCACGAGCGGGACTACAATGAGCAGTACTTC CSAHERDYNEQYF
TRBJ2-7 TRBV20-1 - 13 TRBD1 TGCAGTGCTGGGGACAGGCGTCAGGGCGAGCAGTACTTC CSAGDRRQGEQYF
TRBJ2-3 TRBV9 few 15 - TGTGCCAGCAGCGTAGCGGTGGGACGCACAGATACGCAGTATTTT CASSVAVGRTDTQYF
TRBJ2-4 TRBV7-9 few 12 TRBD2 TGTGCCAGCAGGGAACTAGCGGGGGAGCAGTACTTC CASRELAGEQYF
TRBJ2-1 TRBV11-3 - 16 TRBD1 TGTGCCAGCAGCCGAAACGACAGGGGCGCAGACAATGAGCAGTTCTTC CASSRNDRGADNEQFF
TRBJ2-7 TRBV6-6 - 15 TRBD2 TGTGTCAGCAGTTACTCCACTAGCGGGGCCTACGAGCAGTACTTC CVSSYSTSGAYEQYF
TRBJ1-5 TRBV10-3 - 14 - TGTGCCATCAGTGGGGAGGGGTTCAATCAGCCCCAGCATTTT CAISGEGFNQPQHF
TRBJ2-1 TRBV12-3/TRBV12-4 - 14 TRBD1 TGTGCCAGCAGATGGACAGGGGGGGACAATGAGCAGTTCTTC CASRWTGGDNEQFF
TRBJ2-2 TRBV6-6 many 16 - TGTGCCAGCAGTCCCCGAGTGGTAGGGGCAACCGGGGAGCTGTTTTTT CASSPRVVGATGELFF
TRBJ1-1 TRBV10-3 - 13 - TGTGCCATCAGCGCAGGGGTCTGGGAGGTAGCTTTCTTT CAISAGVWEVAFF
TRBJ1-1 TRBV7-2 - 16 - TGTGCCAGCAGTAACTACCCCGCGGGGGGGAACACTGAAGCTTTCTTT CASSNYPAGGNTEAFF
TRBJ1-1 TRBV5-4 - 16 - TGTGCCAGCAGCCTGGACACGGGACACTCGAACACTGAAGCTTTCTTT CASSLDTGHSNTEAFF
TRBJ2-1 TRBV6-5 - 15 TRBD1 TGTGCCAGCAGTCCCCGGGACAGGAAACGGAATGAGCAGTTCTTC CASSPRDRKRNEQFF
TRBJ2-7 TRBV29-1 many 14 - TGCAGCGTTGTGGAGGGGCAGGGTTTGTACGAGCAGTACTTC CSVVEGQGLYEQYF
TRBJ1-2 TRBV30 - 11 - TGTGCCTGCGGACCCCTATATGGCTACACCTTC CACGPLYGYTF
TRBJ1-1 TRBV7-8 few 16 TRBD1 TGTGCCAGCAGCTTACATGGGACAGGGGCGAACACTGAAGCTTTCTTT CASSLHGTGANTEAFF
TRBJ2-2 TRBV29-1 - 13 TRBD1 TGCAGCGGGGGACAGGGGAATACCGGGGAGCTGTTTTTT CSGGQGNTGELFF
TRBJ2-7 TRBV27 few 14 - TGTGCCAGCAGTTTACGGGACGGCCCCTACGAGCAGTACTTC CASSLRDGPYEQYF
TRBJ2-5 TRBV7-2 few 14 TRBD1 TGTGCCAGCAGCTTACACCGGACAGGGGGGGAGCAGTACTTC CASSLHRTGGEQYF
TRBJ2-7 TRBV12-3/TRBV12-4 once 15 TRBD1 TGTGCCAGCAGTTCTAGTGACAGGGGCCCCTACGAGCAGTACTTC CASSSSDRGPYEQYF
TRBJ1-2 TRBV7-3 - 13 TRBD1 TGTGCCAGCAGCTTGGACAGGGATGCCGGCTACACCTTC CASSLDRDAGYTF